The 15 T cell receptor beta chains below were found in one sample sequenced in a study of tumor and adjacent non-tumor tissue in lung cancer listed by TCRdb under 2018. Library preparation used multiplex PCR. Sequenced on an Illumina HiSeq 2500. TCRbeta libraries were constructed through three rounds of nested PCR with primers (Table S4) according to protocols adapted from ARM-PCR. TCRdb redid the processing of the public reads, applying fastp at Q25 and MiXCR, and retained in-frame beta chains. Each record represents a unique CDR3 protein, reported with the most common genes and DNA among its rows. The sample includes about 86,000 distinct CDR3 sequences, with around three quarters observed a single time. The ten largest clones represent just over 20% of the sample. Bulk unsorted tissue served as the source for RNA extraction, and RNA quality was assessed using a NanoDrop ND-1000 and an Agilent 2100. Distant non-tumor tissue taken more than 3 cm from the tumor edge was used as the normal lung sample.

The sequenced sample consisted of distant non-tumor lung tissue. The receptors were gathered from a woman between 50 and 59 years old with non-small cell lung cancer.

The rearrangement joins TRBV29-1 to TRBJ1-5; TRBD1 might be the D (5 bases). Germline loops: CDR1 SQVTM, CDR2 ANQGSEA. This CDR3 has 11 amino acids. V lost 4 bases, J lost 10 bases, and 11 bases lay in between. DNA for the CDR3: TGCAGCGTTGTCTGGGACGGACCCCAGCATTTT. This gives the protein CSVVWDGPQHF. Variable domain in full (rest from reference TRBV29-1 and TRBJ1-5): SAVISQKPSRDICQRGTSLTIQCQVDSQVTMMFWYRQQPGQSLTLIATANQGSEATYESGFVIDKFPISRPNLTFSTLTVSNMSPEDSSIYLCSVVWDGPQHFGDGTRLSIL.

A word on this clonotype: At one end, the junction sequence differs from germline, possibly due to a read error. This chain joins TRBV2 and TRBJ2-7; 9 nucleotides agree with TRBD1. CDR3 length: 15 residues. Germline values: CDR1 SNHLY, CDR2 FYNNEI. CDR3 sequence reads: CASSEKGTGPWEQNF. The CDR3, as DNA: TGTGCCAGCAGCGAAAAAGGGACAGGGCCCTGGGAGCAGAACTTC.

There are a few counts of this clonotype. The chain has TRBV6-6 and TRBJ2-7; D gene ambiguous. V was trimmed by 7 bases and J by 4 bases, leaving 14 bases between them. Germline V CDR1 and CDR2: MNHNY, SVGAGI (reference sequence). This CDR3 has 13 residues. CDR3 residues: CASMGIGVYEQYF. The CDR3 nucleotides read TGTGCCAGCATGGGAATTGGGGTTTACGAGCAGTACTTC.

Comment on this clonotype: Its ends do not fully match the called genes, so a read error is possible. The chain links TRBV20-1 to TRBJ2-3; perhaps TRBD2 as D (5 bases). The CDR3 is 16 residues long. Germline V lookup: CDR1 DFQATT, CDR2 SNEGSKA (reference sequence). As DNA, the CDR3 is TGCAGTACTAGAGAGGCAGGCCTATCAACCACCGATACGCAGTATTTT. Protein product: CSTREAGLSTTDTQYF.

This clonotype was counted a single time. At one end, the junction sequence differs from germline, possibly due to a read error. The chain employs TRBV6-6 and TRBJ2-7, with 9 bases lining up with TRBD1. CDR1 MNHNY and CDR2 SVGAGI come from the germline V gene (reference sequence). The CDR3 consists of 14 residues. CDR3 region: CANNLPGQGYVQYF. The CDR3 DNA sequence: TGTGCCAACAACCTACCGGGACAGGGATACGTGCAGTACTTC.

Notes on this clonotype: One end of the junction varies from germline; a read error may be responsible. V gene TRBV7-8 combines with J gene TRBJ2-3; tentative D call: TRBD2 (7 bases). The CDR3 is 17 amino acids. Germline CDR1 SGHVS, CDR2 FQNEAQ. CDR3 sequence reads: CASRPIEREDRTDTQYF. The CDR3 nucleotides are TGTGCCAGCAGGCCGATCGAACGGGAGGATAGGACAGATACTCAGTATTTT.

Details on this clonotype: The junction departs from germline at one end; a sequencing error may be responsible. The chain recombines TRBV4-2 with TRBJ2-1; 7 bases map to TRBD2. The CDR3 is 16 residues long. Germline V lookup: CDR1 LGHNA, CDR2 YNFKEQ. The CDR3 loop is CASSQEAGDPYNGQLF. DNA for the CDR3: TGTGCCAGCAGCCAAGAGGCGGGAGACCCCTACAATGGGCAGTTATTC.

Notes on this clonotype: One end of the junction fails to match germline, which may point to a read error. V usage is TRBV11-2 and J usage is TRBJ1-6; 8 bases map to TRBD1. CDR3 length: 14 residues. Germline V gene lookup returns CDR1 SGHAT and CDR2 FQNNGV. The CDR3 is CASSSDRGNSPLHF. The DNA of the CDR3 is TGCGCCAGTAGCTCAGACAGGGGTAATTCACCCCTCCACTTT.

Points on this clonotype: A clone one base away is much larger, so this may be a read error. The rearrangement joins TRBV6-5 to TRBJ2-7; TRBD1 aligns across 7 bases. The germline gives CDR1 MNHEY, CDR2 SVGAGI. The CDR3 has 13 amino acids. V was pared by 8 bases and J by 6 bases, with 10 bases of the junction left unmatched. The CDR3 region is CASSLQGIGEQYF. The CDR3 nucleotides read TGTGCCAGCTCGTTACAGGGGATTGGCGAGCAGTACTTC.

As regards this clonotype: One end of the junction does not line up with germline, which may come from a read error. The chain employs TRBV2 and TRBJ2-4, with 9 bases aligning to TRBD2. In germline, CDR1 is SNHLY, CDR2 FYNNEI. The CDR3 length is 17 residues. For the CDR3, the DNA is TGTGCCAGCAGTGAACGAGCGGGAGGAATAGCCAGAAACATTCAGTACTTC. It is translated as CASSERAGGIARNIQYF.

Turning to this clonotype: At one of its ends the junction is not consistent with the germline gene, which may arise from a read error. This chain joins TRBV6-2 or TRBV6-3 and TRBJ2-5; D might be TRBD2 (6 bases). The CDR3 is 14 residues long. In germline, CDR1 is MNHEY, CDR2 SVGEGT. The DNA of the CDR3 is TGTGTCAGCAGCCGCGGGGTAGGTCAAGAGACCCAGTACTTC. It codes for CVSSRGVGQETQYF.

There are a few counts of this clonotype. A read error may be the cause here, since a much bigger clone is one base away. This chain joins TRBV7-9 and TRBJ2-5, with TRBD2 identical over 12 bases. Per germline, CDR1 SEHNR and CDR2 FQNEAQ (reference sequence). This CDR3 has 17 residues. J was trimmed by 1 base and V by 5 bases; bases with no gene match: 8. The CDR3 sequence is CASSPRLAGVPQETQYF. The CDR3 DNA sequence: TGTGCCAGCAGCCCCAGACTAGCGGGAGTCCCCCAAGAGACCCAGTACTTC.

In its sample, this clonotype was seen a few times. A much larger clone lies a single base off, so this may be a read error. The gene calls are TRBV12-3 or TRBV12-4 and TRBJ2-3; D remains ambiguous. This CDR3 comprises 11 residues. Trimming cost V 3 bases and J 3 bases, with 1 base left between them. CDR3 loop: CASSLTDTQYF. The CDR3 bases are TGTGCCAGCAGTTTGACAGATACGCAGTATTTT.

This chain connects TRBV6-1 to TRBJ1-3; D not resolved. Germline-derived CDR1 and CDR2 are MNHNS and SASEGT. CDR3 length equals 15 residues. V was shortened by 1 base and J by 5 bases, with 12 bases between the two germline ends. This CDR3 reads CASSEELELRNTIYF. The CDR3 nucleotides are TGTGCCAGCAGTGAAGAATTGGAACTCCGAAACACCATATATTTT.

As concerns this clonotype: Compared with germline, one end of the junction differs, possibly owing to a read error. This chain connects TRBV6-6 to TRBJ2-5; a possible D gene is TRBD1 (6 bases). The CDR3 is 16 amino acids. Germline V gene sequence: CDR1 MNHNY, CDR2 SVGAGI (reference sequence). CDR3 amino acids: CANSFERQSRKGAQYF. CDR3 coding DNA: TGTGCCAACAGTTTTGAGCGACAATCTAGAAAGGGGGCCCAGTACTTC.